This record covers a single TCR beta chain. The data stem from a study of T-cell reconstitution after alpha-beta-depleted transplantation in children. The TCRbeta library incorporated unique molecular identifiers. TCRdb itself ran the PCR reads through MiXCR, one entry per CDR3 protein. The repertoire holds 350,000 to 400,000 distinct CDR3 sequences, more than 10% seen once, with 4.3% in the top ten. This CDR3 contains 12 residues. V shed 2 bases and J shed 2 bases, with 6 bases lying between them. From germline, CDR1 is SQVTM and CDR2 ANQGSEA. The sample in question was PBMCs, obtained from the stem cell graft. The sequence was collected from a human donor who donated a stem cell graft to a child with Fanconi anemia. V is TRBV29-1 and J is TRBJ1-2; D is unclear. CDR3 DNA: TGCAGCGTTGAAAGCCAAAACTATGGCTACACCTTC. Its translation: CSVESQNYGYTF.